This T cell receptor (beta chain) appears in the sequencing data of a study of blood T cell repertoires in COVID-19. At the level of the study: Nucleic acid was either cDNA or gDNA, and it came from T cells, B-cell-depleted T cells, or PBMCs.

As originally analysed: Nucleated cell number was recorded as an estimate derived from reference gene primer amplification. TCRdb's copy holds only in-frame clones and misses some; the assay was immunoSEQ multiplex PCR. V, J and clone size are those of that table, while D and trimming were read from the DNA. Of approximately 210,000 clones detected, roughly 91% appear once; the ten largest clones hold 7% to 7.5%. This CDR3 region has 18 residues. The germline CDR1 and CDR2 sequences are SGHTA and FQGTGA. Trimming at V came to 0 bases and at J to 2 bases, leaving 10 bases not matched to a gene. The sequenced material came from PBMCs or T cells enriched from blood (not recorded which). The TCR comes from a man aged 25 to 40 in a cohort exposed to, infected with or recovered from COVID-19 (not recorded which). The genes are TRBV7-3 and TRBJ2-3; 8 nucleotides match TRBD2. The CDR3 coding sequence is TGTGCCAGCAGCTTAACGGGTAGTGCTAGCGGGCCCACAGATACGCAGTATTTT. Protein sequence: CASSLTGSASGPTDTQYF.